This TCR beta chain was recovered during a study of T cells after yellow fever vaccination. This clonotype turned up a few times. The antigen is not known. By 5'RACE template switching, TCR cDNA was produced, with a universal primer site and UMIs added in the process. TCRdb fed the 5' RACE reads into MiXCR, producing one record per CDR3 protein. The sample holds hundreds of thousands of distinct CDR3 sequences, about 17% seen once. Study observations and caveats: The study re-detected most primary-vaccination clones after the booster (around 96% CD4, around 89% CD8). The appearance of a small share of clonotypes in both CD4 and CD8 compartments was observed.

The CDR3 consists of 13 residues. The V and J ends lost 2 bases and 1 base respectively, with 5 bases between them. CDR1 is SGHAT, CDR2 FQNNGV, per germline. The input for sequencing was PBMCs, taken around 5 days after the first yellow fever vaccination. V usage is TRBV11-2 and J usage is TRBJ1-1, with D hard to call. The sequence derives from a man younger than 35 who received the YFV17D yellow fever vaccine. As DNA, the CDR3 is TGTGCCAGCAGCTTAAAGAGGAACACTGAAGCTTTCTTT. It specifies CASSLKRNTEAFF.